The 12 T cell receptor beta chains reported below all come from one sample, sequenced in a study of cytotoxic CD8 clonotypes in ibrutinib-treated CLL. Profiling relied on immunoSEQ multiplex PCR, and the TCRdb table lists in-frame clones only, not all of them. The sample shows about 200,000 clones, about four fifths of them seen only once. This specimen was PBMCs, taken after 12 months of ibrutinib treatment. These receptors came from a human donor with chronic lymphocytic leukemia.

In this sample, this clone turned up once. This rearrangement joins TRBV5-1 to TRBJ2-3; 7 positions agree with TRBD1. The germline V gene encodes CDR1 SGHRS and CDR2 YFSETQ. This CDR3 has 12 residues. V shed 8 bases and J 5 bases; nucleotides not matched to a gene: 5. CDR3 in amino acids: CASMTGKDTQYF. DNA of the CDR3: TGCGCCAGTATGACAGGGAAAGATACGCAGTATTTT.

The rearrangement joins TRBV7-9 to TRBJ2-7; 11 nucleotides match TRBD2. The length of the CDR3 is 14 residues. Germline assignment: CDR1 SEHNR and CDR2 FQNEAQ (reference sequence). V gave up 5 bases and J gave up 3 bases; unmatched junction bases: 3. This CDR3 reads CASSGGTSGYEQYF. CDR3 nucleotide sequence: TGTGCCAGCAGCGGCGGGACTAGCGGCTACGAGCAGTACTTC.

The chain uses TRBV6-1 and TRBJ2-7, with D perhaps assigned TRBD1 or TRBD2 (5 bases each). The V gene lost 6 bases and the J gene lost 0 bases, with 12 bases spanning the gap. The germline V gene encodes CDR1 MNHNS and CDR2 SASEGT. The CDR3 loop spans 14 amino acids. CDR3 residues: CASSWDRSSYEQYF. CDR3 nucleotide sequence: TGTGCCAGCAGCTGGGACCGGAGCTCCTACGAGCAGTACTTC.

V gene TRBV5-6 combines with J gene TRBJ2-4, with D hard to call. V lost 1 base and J 3 bases, leaving 8 bases between the germline ends. CDR3 length: 14 amino acids. Germline CDR1 reads SGHDT; CDR2 reads YYEEEE. Written as DNA, the CDR3 is TGTGCCAGCAGCTTGTGGGTTGTCAAAAACATTCAGTACTTC. This sequence encodes CASSLWVVKNIQYF.

This clone showed up just once. The chain recombines TRBV11-3 with TRBJ2-1; TRBD1 is a possible D gene (6 bases). Trimming removed 0 bases at V and 1 base at J, with 16 bases between. This CDR3 comprises 18 residues. The germline CDR1 and CDR2 sequences are SGHNT and YENEEA. The CDR3 nucleotides read TGTGCCAGCAGCTTAGATCAAGGGGACACATCTTCCTACAATGAGCAGTTCTTC. This encodes CASSLDQGDTSSYNEQFF.

This clone was detected a few times. The chain combines TRBV10-1 with TRBJ2-5; 7 bases align to TRBD2. Unmatched junction bases numbered 6, after V lost 2 bases and J lost 6 bases. This CDR3 spans 14 amino acids. Germline-derived CDR1 and CDR2 are WNHNN and SYGVQD (reference sequence). As DNA, the CDR3 is TGCGCCAGCAGTGAGAAACTAGCGCCCCAGACCCAGTACTTC. This gives the protein CASSEKLAPQTQYF.

The rearrangement joins TRBV6-5 to TRBJ1-2, with D maybe TRBD1 (5 bases). CDR1 and CDR2 from the germline V gene are MNHEY and SVGAGI. V lost 0 bases, J lost 8 bases, and 19 bases lay in between. There are 16 residues in the CDR3. As DNA, the CDR3 is TGTGCCAGCAGTTACTCGAACCCAGGAGGAGGGGAGGGCTACACCTTC. Encoded protein: CASSYSNPGGGEGYTF.

The J gene is TRBJ1-2, the V gene TRBV27; unclear D gene. Germline-derived CDR1 and CDR2 are MNHEY and SMNVEV (reference sequence). The CDR3 length is 12 residues. V dropped 6 bases and J dropped 4 bases, with 9 bases sitting between them. The CDR3 loop is CASRDRIYGYTF. CDR3 nucleotide sequence: TGTGCCAGCAGGGACCGCATCTATGGCTACACCTTC.

The rearrangement joins TRBV7-9 to TRBJ1-4; weak D call: TRBD1 (6 bases). This CDR3 region has 14 residues. V lost 1 base to trimming and J lost 7 bases, with 10 bases between them. CDR1 is SEHNR and CDR2 is FQNEAQ in the germline V gene (reference sequence). Here the CDR3 DNA reads TGTGCCAGCAGCTTAGGAGGGGGAGTTGAAAAACTGTTTTTT. Translated, it gives CASSLGGGVEKLFF.

The V call is TRBV6-5, the J call TRBJ1-2; the D is unclear. This CDR3 region has 13 residues. Trimming removed 6 bases at V and 1 base at J, with 9 bases between. CDR1 is MNHEY, CDR2 SVGAGI, per germline. CDR3 loop: CASSYNNNYGYTF. CDR3 bases: TGTGCCAGCAGCTACAATAATAACTATGGCTACACCTTC.

V is TRBV2 and J is TRBJ2-5; 16 bases match TRBD2. Trimming at V came to 6 bases and at J to 5 bases, leaving 3 bases not matched to a gene. The CDR3 extends over 15 amino acids. CDR1 is SNHLY, CDR2 FYNNEI, per germline. The CDR3 DNA is TGTGCCAGCAGGGGACTAGCGGGGGGGCAGGAGACCCAGTACTTC. This gives the protein CASRGLAGGQETQYF.

The V and J genes are TRBV12-5 and TRBJ2-1; unclear D gene. The ends were cut back, 4 bases at V and 2 bases at J, with 12 bases in the middle. The CDR3 sequence is 15 residues long. CDR1 is LGHNT and CDR2 is FRNRAP in the germline V gene. This CDR3 reads CASGSGFSPYNEQFF. The DNA for the CDR3 is TGTGCTAGTGGTTCCGGATTTAGTCCCTACAATGAGCAGTTCTTC.